This T cell receptor (beta chain) emerged from a study of blood T cell repertoires in COVID-19. The CDR3 contains 14 residues. The V end was cut by 1 base, the J end by 5 bases, with 11 bases between. The germline V gene has CDR1 SGHAT and CDR2 FQNNGV. Original handling: Researchers report that nucleated cell counts were estimated from reference gene primer amplification. Measured with immunoSEQ multiplex PCR; TCRdb has only the in-frame clones, and not every one. Clonal size and the V and J genes are those of that table, whereas D and trimming came from the DNA. Here the sample spans approximately 97,000 clones, 70% to 90% being singletons.

The rearrangement joins TRBV11-2 to TRBJ1-1; possibly TRBD1 for D (5 bases). The sequenced sample was peripheral blood. The receptor was isolated from a man aged 50 to 60 with active COVID-19. This CDR3 reads CASSLVGRETEAFF. The CDR3 coding sequence is TGTGCCAGCAGCTTAGTGGGGCGAGAAACTGAAGCTTTCTTT.